This entry is about one T cell receptor (beta chain). This specimen comes from a study of Ad26.COV2.S vaccination and SARS-CoV-2 variants. Looking at the study overall: Donor allocation was to the COV1001 Ad26.COV2.S trial arm.

The germline CDR1 and CDR2 sequences are SNHLY and FYNNEI. The CDR3 is made up of 13 amino acids. V was shortened by 4 bases and J by 4 bases, with 8 bases between the two germline ends. Profiling relied on immunoSEQ multiplex PCR, and the TCRdb table lists in-frame clones only, not all of them. The sample has 250,000 to 300,000 clones; 87% are singletons. Treatment indicated: roughly 20 received Ad26.COV2.S at low or high dose, single or two shots; about 5 received placebo; per-sample allocation not given. On day 63 after the first injection, vaccine and placebo recipients gave samples. V usage is TRBV2 and J usage is TRBJ1-5; no definite D call. Here the sequenced sample was peripheral blood, taken in a trial of Ad26.COV2.S vaccine versus placebo. This sequence was found in a person aged 18-65 years who received the Ad26.COV2.S COVID-19 vaccine or a placebo. DNA for the CDR3: TGTGCCAGCAGTGGGCAGAATAATCAGCCCCAGCATTTT. It is translated as CASSGQNNQPQHF.